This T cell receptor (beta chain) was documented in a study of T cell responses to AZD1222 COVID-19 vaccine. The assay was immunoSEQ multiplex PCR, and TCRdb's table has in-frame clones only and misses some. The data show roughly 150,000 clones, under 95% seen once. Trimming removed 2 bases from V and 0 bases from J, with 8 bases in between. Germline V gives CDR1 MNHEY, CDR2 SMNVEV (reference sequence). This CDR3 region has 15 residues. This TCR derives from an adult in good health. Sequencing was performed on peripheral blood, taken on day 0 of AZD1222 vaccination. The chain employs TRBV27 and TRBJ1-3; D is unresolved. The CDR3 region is CASSLGPYSGNTIYF. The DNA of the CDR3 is TGTGCCAGCAGTTTAGGGCCTTACTCTGGAAACACCATATATTTT.